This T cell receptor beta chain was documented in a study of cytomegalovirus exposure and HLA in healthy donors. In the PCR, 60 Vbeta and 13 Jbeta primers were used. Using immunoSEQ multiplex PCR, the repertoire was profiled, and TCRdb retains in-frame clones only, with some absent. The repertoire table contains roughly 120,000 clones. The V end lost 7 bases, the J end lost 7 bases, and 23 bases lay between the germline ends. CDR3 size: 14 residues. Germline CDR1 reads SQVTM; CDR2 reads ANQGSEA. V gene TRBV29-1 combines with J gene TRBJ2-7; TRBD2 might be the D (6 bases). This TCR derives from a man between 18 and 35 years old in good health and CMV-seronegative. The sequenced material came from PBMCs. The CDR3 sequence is CSARTGTPSGEQYF. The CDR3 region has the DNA TGCAGCGCTCGTACCGGGACTCCGTCTGGGGAGCAGTACTTC.